These 31 T cell receptor beta chains share one sample of origin, sequenced in a study. TCRdb ran MiXCR on the 5' RACE reads and lists one entry per CDR3 protein. The table records around 50,000 distinct CDR3 sequences, about 28% of them present only once. Sequencing input: tumor-infiltrating memory CD4+ T cells sorted from the breast tumor. As for subset: memory CD4+ T cells, CD4+CD45RO+CD25-. The receptors stem from a female donor with breast cancer.

This clonotype came up a few times. The J gene is TRBJ2-1, the V gene TRBV7-2; TRBD2 matches 7 bases. The CDR3 has 16 amino acids. Germline assignment: CDR1 SGHTA and CDR2 FQGNSA. V lost 1 base, J lost 4 bases, and 7 bases stayed unmatched. The CDR3 protein is CASSLVRLAVYNEQFF. The CDR3 nucleotides are TGTGCCAGCAGCTTAGTTCGCCTAGCGGTATACAATGAGCAGTTCTTC.

This clonotype was seen more than once but under ten times. J is TRBJ2-7 and V is TRBV12-3 or TRBV12-4; 8 bases fit TRBD2. V was clipped by 3 bases and J by 7 bases; unmatched bases: 14. CDR3 length: 16 residues. CDR3 nucleotides: TGTGCCAGCAGTTTGGGATGGACTAGCCTTCAAAGTGAGCAGTACTTC. Translation: CASSLGWTSLQSEQYF.

This chain joins TRBV30 and TRBJ2-5; tentatively, D is TRBD1 (6 bases). CDR3 length equals 12 residues. Between the trimmed V and J ends, which lost 8 bases and 5 bases, there was a span of 15 bases. Germline CDR1 and CDR2: GTSNPN and SVGIG (reference sequence). CDR3 region: CARDTGTETQYF. For the CDR3, the DNA is TGTGCCCGGGATACAGGGACGGAGACCCAGTACTTC.

The CDR3 nucleotides are TGCAGTGCTAGAGATGGGGCGAACACTGAAGCTTTCTTT. Residues: CSARDGANTEAFF. The genes are TRBV20-1 and TRBJ1-1, with D tentatively TRBD1 (5 bases). The CDR3 runs 13 residues. Trimming stripped 0 bases from V and 1 base from J, with 6 bases between. Per the germline V gene, CDR1 is DFQATT and CDR2 is SNEGSKA (reference sequence).

The table lists this clonotype with a few counts. The chain has TRBV5-1 and TRBJ2-3; 9 nucleotides align to TRBD2. Unmatched junction bases numbered 5, after V lost 7 bases and J lost 5 bases. This CDR3 is built from 13 residues. Germline V gene sequence: CDR1 SGHRS, CDR2 YFSETQ. CDR3 loop: CASRLAEKDTQYF. The CDR3 DNA is TGCGCCAGCCGACTAGCGGAGAAAGATACGCAGTATTTT.

The CDR3 DNA sequence: TGTGCCAGCAGTTATCGCACAGATACGCAGTATTTT. This codes for CASSYRTDTQYF. The chain uses TRBV6-6 and TRBJ2-3, with D uncertain. Germline CDR1 MNHNY, CDR2 SVGAGI (reference sequence). V lost 3 bases and J lost 1, with 2 bases in between. The CDR3 is made up of 12 amino acids.

V gene TRBV20-1 combines with J gene TRBJ1-5, with D perhaps matching TRBD1 (5 bases). With 4 bases removed from V and 6 bases from J, the gap between germline ends came to 13 bases. The CDR3 loop spans 13 amino acids. CDR1 and CDR2 (germline): DFQATT, SNEGSKA (reference sequence). CDR3 nucleotide sequence: TGCAGTGCTACTCCGCCGGGGGGTCAGCCCCAGCATTTT. It translates to CSATPPGGQPQHF.

The rearrangement uses TRBV10-3 and TRBJ2-5; a possible D gene is TRBD2 (6 bases). Trimming pared 10 bases from V and 1 base from J, leaving 13 bases between. The germline CDR1 and CDR2 sequences are ENHRY and SYGVKD. The CDR3 is 13 residues long. The CDR3: CASGTGTQETQYF. CDR3 nucleotides: TGTGCCAGCGGGACCGGCACCCAAGAGACCCAGTACTTC.

This rearrangement joins TRBV7-8 to TRBJ2-2; no definite D call. Trimming removed 2 bases from V and 1 base from J, with 5 bases in between. Germline V gene lookup returns CDR1 SGHVS and CDR2 FQNEAQ. The CDR3 extends over 14 amino acids. In nucleotides, the CDR3 is TGTGCCAGCAGCTTATACGAGAACACCGGGGAGCTGTTTTTT. It yields the protein CASSLYENTGELFF.

Regarding this clonotype: Because the CDR3 is missing its conserved closing phenylalanine or tryptophan, this is likely a read error. The rearrangement links TRBV9 to TRBJ1-1; tentatively, D is TRBD1 (5 bases). Deletions cut 0 bases from V and 6 bases from J, with 15 bases between. Germline CDR1 and CDR2: SGDLS and YYNGEE. The CDR3 runs to 15 residues. The CDR3 spells CASSVVSGLGAEAFS. The CDR3 DNA follows: TGTGCCAGCAGCGTAGTATCCGGGCTGGGGGCTGAAGCTTTCTCT.

This clonotype was observed a few times. The rearrangement uses TRBV6-5 and TRBJ1-2; D perhaps matches TRBD1 (5 bases). Per germline, CDR1 MNHEY and CDR2 SVGAGI. The CDR3 sequence is 14 residues long. The V and J ends lost 10 bases and 5 bases respectively, with 20 bases between them. CDR3 amino acids: CAISKMGPEYGYTF. In DNA form, the CDR3 reads TGTGCCATCAGCAAGATGGGACCGGAGTATGGCTACACCTTC.

This clonotype was detected only a few times. The CDR3 DNA follows: TGTGCCAGCAGCTCGTACCTTCGAGCTAACTATGGCTACACCTTC. It translates to CASSSYLRANYGYTF. The chain carries TRBV7-2 and TRBJ1-2; D unresolved. The ends were cut back, 4 bases at V and 0 bases at J, with 12 bases in the middle. The CDR3 is 15 residues long. CDR1 is SGHTA and CDR2 is FQGNSA in the germline V gene.

The chain recombines TRBV29-1 with TRBJ1-1, with TRBD1 matching 7 bases. The junction had 9 bases not matched to a gene; V was cut back by 7 bases and J by 7 bases. The CDR3 is 12 amino acids. Germline CDR1 reads SQVTM; CDR2 reads ANQGSEA. CDR3 protein: CSAKTGQSEAFF. In nucleotides, the CDR3 is TGCAGCGCGAAGACGGGACAGAGTGAAGCTTTCTTT.

Here the CDR3 DNA reads TGCGCCAGCAGCCGACTAGTTGCAGAGACCCAGTACTTC. This gives the protein CASSRLVAETQYF. J is TRBJ2-5 and V is TRBV4-1, with D perhaps matching TRBD2 (6 bases). V lost 4 bases, J lost 4 bases, and 10 bases lay in between. The germline gives CDR1 MGHRA, CDR2 YSYEKL. This CDR3 has 13 residues.

This clonotype was found many times. The chain carries TRBV5-1 and TRBJ2-1, with a weak D call TRBD2 (5 bases). Germline CDR1 reads SGHRS; CDR2 reads YFSETQ. CDR3 size: 14 residues. V was shortened by 5 bases and J by 0 bases, with 9 bases between the two germline ends. The CDR3 reads CASSPGSSYNEQFF. DNA for the CDR3: TGCGCCAGCAGTCCGGGGAGCTCCTACAATGAGCAGTTCTTC. The full variable domain, with the rest looked up from reference TRBV5-1 and TRBJ2-1, is KAGVTQTPRYLIKTRGQQVTLSCSPISGHRSVSWYQQTPGQGLQFLFEYFSETQRNKGNFPGRFSGRQFSNSRSEMNVSTLELGDSALYLCASSPGSSYNEQFFGPGTRLTVL.

This chain links TRBV12-3 or TRBV12-4 with TRBJ2-3; 8 bases fit TRBD2. Trimming took 3 bases from V and 6 from J; bases not matched to a gene: 11. The CDR3 runs 16 residues. In nucleotides, the CDR3 is TGTGCCAGCAGTTTTACAGCGGGAGATACCTCCGATACGCAGTATTTT. Residues: CASSFTAGDTSDTQYF.

This clonotype occurred a few times. The chain is built from TRBV10-3 and TRBJ2-3; D is uncertain. Germline V gives CDR1 ENHRY, CDR2 SYGVKD. V gave up 3 bases and J gave up 2 bases, with 3 bases separating them. The CDR3 is 12 amino acids. Written as DNA, the CDR3 is TGTGCCATCAGTGACTCCACAGATACGCAGTATTTT. Its protein is CAISDSTDTQYF.

CDR3 coding DNA: TGTGCCATCACGGAGTCCGACTATTACAATGAGCAGTTCTTC. Translating it yields CAITESDYYNEQFF. The chain combines TRBV10-3 with TRBJ2-1, with D possibly TRBD2 on 5 matching bases. CDR1 is ENHRY, CDR2 SYGVKD, per germline. This CDR3 comprises 14 residues. Trimming took 7 bases from V and 4 from J, leaving 14 bases between them.

This chain uses TRBV7-9 with TRBJ1-6; unclear D gene. V lost 6 bases, J lost 7 bases, and 13 bases lay in between. CDR1 is SEHNR, CDR2 FQNEAQ, per germline (reference sequence). The CDR3 is 14 amino acids. CDR3 sequence: CASSRDAGNSPLHF. CDR3 bases: TGTGCCAGCAGTCGAGATGCCGGGAATTCACCCCTCCACTTT.

As to this clonotype: As the CDR3 is not closed by the conserved phenylalanine or tryptophan, this likely results from a read error. This chain uses TRBV6-1 with TRBJ1-2; D is ambiguous. Trimming took off 3 bases at V and 3 bases at J, with 14 bases between the two ends. The V gene's germline CDR1 is MNHNS and CDR2 SASEGT. The CDR3 totals 15 residues. CDR3 nucleotide sequence: TGTGCCAGCAGTGAGTCGATCAACCGGGACTATGGCTACACCCTC. Its protein is CASSESINRDYGYTL.

Ten or more counts support this clonotype. The rearrangement links TRBV5-1 to TRBJ1-1; D gene unclear. V was cut by 1 base and J by 0 bases, with 4 bases left in between. The CDR3 spans 13 residues. Germline assignment: CDR1 SGHRS and CDR2 YFSETQ. The CDR3 region is CASSLNLNTEAFF. The CDR3 DNA sequence: TGCGCCAGCAGCTTGAACCTGAACACTGAAGCTTTCTTT.

A few counts support this clonotype. This sequence joins TRBV28 and TRBJ2-7; D perhaps matches TRBD2 (6 bases). In germline, CDR1 is MDHEN, CDR2 SYDVKM. This CDR3 has 13 residues. V dropped 6 bases and J dropped 7 bases, with 16 bases sitting between them. In DNA form, the CDR3 reads TGTGCCAGCAGGGAGGGGCTGTGGGGAGAGCAGTACTTC. This sequence encodes CASREGLWGEQYF.

As concerns this clonotype: The junction differs from germline at one of its ends, possibly a read error. V usage is TRBV6-2 or TRBV6-3 and J usage is TRBJ2-2; D remains ambiguous. The CDR3 totals 14 residues. Germline V gene data show CDR1 as MNHEY and CDR2 as SVGEGT. The DNA of the CDR3 is TGTGCCGGCAGTTACGTGGGTGCCGCCGGGGAGCTGTTTTTT. This gives the protein CAGSYVGAAGELFF.

This clonotype was detected a few times. The J gene is TRBJ2-7, the V gene TRBV10-2; D is unresolved. Per germline, CDR1 WSHSY and CDR2 SAAADI. The length of the CDR3 is 11 residues. The V end was cut by 7 bases, the J end by 5 bases, with 9 bases between. For the CDR3, the DNA is TGCGCCAGCACAGGCGCGGACGAGCAGTACTTC. Translated: CASTGADEQYF.

In its sample, this clonotype was seen a few times. The genes are TRBV24-1 and TRBJ1-2; unclear D gene. In germline, CDR1 is KGHDR, CDR2 SFDVKD. Between the trimmed V and J ends, which lost 11 bases and 5 bases, there was a span of 11 bases. This CDR3 spans 11 amino acids. The CDR3 protein is CASGNGYGYTF. CDR3 coding DNA: TGTGCCAGCGGCAATGGTTATGGCTACACCTTC.

The chain has TRBV5-1 and TRBJ2-3; the match to TRBD2 covers 9 bases. The CDR3 contains 15 residues. CDR1 is SGHRS, CDR2 YFSETQ, per germline. The ends lost 4 bases at V and 5 bases at J; junction bases unmatched: 8. The DNA of the CDR3 is TGCGCCAGCAGCGGCGGGAGGGCCGGGGTAGATACGCAGTATTTT. Amino acids: CASSGGRAGVDTQYF.

The chain combines TRBV6-1 with TRBJ2-5; D may be TRBD1 (7 bases). The CDR3 extends over 13 amino acids. V was clipped by 8 bases and J by 5 bases, with 15 bases between them. Germline V gene data show CDR1 as MNHNS and CDR2 as SASEGT. The CDR3 reads CASSVTGRETQYF. CDR3 nucleotide sequence: TGTGCCAGCTCCGTGACAGGGAGGGAGACCCAGTACTTC.

Turning to this clonotype: This CDR3 fails to terminate in the conserved phenylalanine or tryptophan, so it likely reflects a read error. This chain uses TRBV10-3 with TRBJ2-1; 9 bases align to TRBD2. The CDR3 spans 21 residues. The germline CDR1 and CDR2 sequences are ENHRY and SYGVKD. With V trimmed by 4 bases and J by 2 bases, 21 bases remained unmatched. CDR3 region: CAISAGFSLAGKENTYNEQFL. CDR3 sequence (DNA): TGTGCCATCAGTGCTGGGTTTAGCCTAGCGGGGAAGGAGAACACCTACAATGAGCAGTTCCTC.

The chain employs TRBV6-5 and TRBJ2-3; no definite D call. Looked up from germline, CDR1 is MNHEY and CDR2 is SVGAGI. Trimming took 1 base from V and 4 from J, leaving 6 bases between them. The CDR3 contains 13 residues. The CDR3 is CASSYYLSDTQYF. CDR3 coding DNA: TGTGCCAGCAGTTACTACCTATCAGATACGCAGTATTTT.

The chain has TRBV5-1 and TRBJ1-4; D is unresolved. Germline CDR1 is SGHRS and CDR2 is YFSETQ. V dropped 4 bases and J dropped 5 bases, with 18 bases sitting between them. The CDR3 has 16 residues. The CDR3 is CASSPLSGGTNEKLFF. The CDR3 DNA sequence: TGCGCCAGCAGCCCGTTATCCGGCGGCACAAATGAAAAACTGTTTTTT.

This clonotype turned up a few times. The chain couples TRBV19 to TRBJ2-2; D uncertain. The length of the CDR3 is 14 residues. Trimming cost V 7 bases and J 3 bases, with 12 bases left between them. CDR1 and CDR2 from the germline V gene are LNHDA and SQIVND (reference sequence). The CDR3 coding sequence is TGTGCCAGTAACCCTGGCGGTGACACCGGGGAGCTGTTTTTT. Translation gives CASNPGGDTGELFF.